This TCR beta chain was documented in a study of regulatory T cells in long-lasting Graves disease. Relying on iRepertoire HTBI primers and Arm-PCR of CDR3 regions, the team built TCR beta libraries. Each CDR3 protein gets one entry after TCRdb re-called the multiplex PCR reads with MiXCR. The sample contains 700,000 or so distinct CDR3 sequences, around 30% of which appear only once. Time point denoted: persistent/refractory GD, antithyroid drugs over 5 years with positive TRAb. RNA from PBMCs was the source of the TCR library. Turning to this clonotype: Its antigen is currently unknown.

Findings and caveats of the study: Accuracy may have suffered from the small sample size.

This TCR derives from a female donor with Graves disease. Sequenced here: peripheral blood mononuclear cells (PBMCs), sampled when the disease was refractory, from a patient treated with antithyroid drugs.

The CDR3 reads CAISAGGTGSSYEQYF. The CDR3 coding sequence is TGTGCCATCAGTGCTGGCGGGACAGGGAGCTCCTACGAGCAGTACTTC. V gene TRBV10-3 combines with J gene TRBJ2-7; 9 bases match TRBD1. V dropped 4 bases and J dropped 0; count of bases not matched to a gene: 7. CDR1 is ENHRY and CDR2 is SYGVKD in the germline V gene. The CDR3 is 16 residues long.